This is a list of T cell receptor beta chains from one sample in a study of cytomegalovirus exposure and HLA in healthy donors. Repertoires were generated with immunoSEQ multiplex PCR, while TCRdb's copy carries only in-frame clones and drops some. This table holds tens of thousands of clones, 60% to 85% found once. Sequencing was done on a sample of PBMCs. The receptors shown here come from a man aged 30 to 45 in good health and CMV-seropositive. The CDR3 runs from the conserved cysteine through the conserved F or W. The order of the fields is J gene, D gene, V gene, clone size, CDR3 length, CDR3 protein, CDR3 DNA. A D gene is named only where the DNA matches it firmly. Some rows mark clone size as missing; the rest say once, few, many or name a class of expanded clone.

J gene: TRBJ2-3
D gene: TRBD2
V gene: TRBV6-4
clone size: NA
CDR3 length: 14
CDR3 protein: CASSSGGATDTQYF
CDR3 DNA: TGTGCCAGCTCAAGCGGGGGGGCCACAGATACGCAGTATTTT

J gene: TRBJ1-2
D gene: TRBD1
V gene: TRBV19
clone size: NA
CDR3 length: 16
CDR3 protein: CASSLGSDRRDLGYTF
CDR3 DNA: TGTGCCAGTAGTTTGGGATCGGACAGGAGGGACCTCGGCTACACCTTC

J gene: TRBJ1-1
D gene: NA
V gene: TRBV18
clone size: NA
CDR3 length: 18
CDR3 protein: CASSSITPPRGMNTEAFF
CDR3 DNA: TGTGCCAGCTCATCAATAACTCCACCAAGGGGAATGAACACTGAAGCTTTCTTT

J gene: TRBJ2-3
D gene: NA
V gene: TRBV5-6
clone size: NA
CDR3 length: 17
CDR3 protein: CASSLFKARKNTDTQYF
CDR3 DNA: TGTGCCAGCAGCTTGTTTAAGGCTAGGAAAAACACAGATACGCAGTATTTT

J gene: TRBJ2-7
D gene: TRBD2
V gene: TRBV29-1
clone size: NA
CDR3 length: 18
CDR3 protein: CSVTGTSGGFSGIHEQYF
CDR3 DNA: TGCAGCGTCACCGGGACTAGCGGGGGTTTTTCGGGTATCCACGAGCAGTACTTC

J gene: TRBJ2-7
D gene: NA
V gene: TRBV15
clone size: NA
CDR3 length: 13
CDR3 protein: CATAPGTSYEQYF
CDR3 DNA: TGTGCCACCGCCCCCGGGACAAGCTACGAGCAGTACTTC

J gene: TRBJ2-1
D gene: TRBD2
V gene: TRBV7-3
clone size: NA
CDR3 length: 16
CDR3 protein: CASSFTSGGSYNEQFF
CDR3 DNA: TGTGCCAGCAGCTTTACTAGCGGGGGCTCCTACAATGAGCAGTTCTTC

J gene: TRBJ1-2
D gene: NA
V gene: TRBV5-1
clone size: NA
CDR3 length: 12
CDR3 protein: CASSSGDYGYTF
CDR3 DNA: TGCGCCAGCAGCTCAGGGGACTATGGCTACACCTTC

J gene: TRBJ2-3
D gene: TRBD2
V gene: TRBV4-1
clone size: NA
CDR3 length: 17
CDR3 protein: CASSQLARTSGSDTQYF
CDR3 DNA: TGCGCCAGCAGCCAGCTCGCTCGGACTAGCGGGTCAGATACGCAGTATTTT

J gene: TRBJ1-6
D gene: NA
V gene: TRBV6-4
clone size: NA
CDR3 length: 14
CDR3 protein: CASSLEGSNSPLHF
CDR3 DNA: TGTGCCAGCAGCCTCGAGGGATCTAATTCACCCCTCCACTTT

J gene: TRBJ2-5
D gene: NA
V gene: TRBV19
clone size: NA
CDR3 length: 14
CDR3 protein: CASNSRDYQETQYF
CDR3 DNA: TGTGCCAGTAATTCTCGGGACTACCAAGAGACCCAGTACTTC

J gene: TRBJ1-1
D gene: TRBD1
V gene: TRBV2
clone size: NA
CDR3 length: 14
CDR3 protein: CASRTGGVGTEAFF
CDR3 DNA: TGTGCCAGCAGGACAGGGGGGGTGGGGACTGAAGCTTTCTTT

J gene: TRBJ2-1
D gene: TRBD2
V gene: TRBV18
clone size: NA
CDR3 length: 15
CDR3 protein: CASSPRGGPYNEQFF
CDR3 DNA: TGTGCCAGCTCACCACGGGGGGGACCCTACAATGAGCAGTTCTTC

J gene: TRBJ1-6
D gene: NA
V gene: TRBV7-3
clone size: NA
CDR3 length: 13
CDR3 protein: CASSADRSSPLHF
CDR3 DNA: TGTGCCAGCAGCGCTGACAGGTCGTCACCCCTCCACTTT

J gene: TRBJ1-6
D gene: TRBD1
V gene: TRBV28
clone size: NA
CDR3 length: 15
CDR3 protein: CASNEDRAFSSPLHF
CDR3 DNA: TGTGCCAGCAACGAGGACAGGGCGTTTTCCTCACCCCTCCACTTT

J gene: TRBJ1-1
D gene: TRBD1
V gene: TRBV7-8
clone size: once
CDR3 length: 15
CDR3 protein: CASSLMTGGYTEAFF
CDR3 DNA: TGTGCCAGCAGCTTAATGACAGGGGGTTACACTGAAGCTTTCTTT

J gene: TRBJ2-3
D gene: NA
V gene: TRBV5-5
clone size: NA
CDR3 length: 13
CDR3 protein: CASSLVGADTQYF
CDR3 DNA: TGTGCCAGCAGCTTGGTGGGCGCAGATACGCAGTATTTT

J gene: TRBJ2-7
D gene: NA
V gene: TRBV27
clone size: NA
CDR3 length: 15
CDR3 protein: CASSLQFGSSYEQYF
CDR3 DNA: TGTGCCAGCAGTTTACAGTTCGGGAGCTCCTACGAGCAGTACTTC

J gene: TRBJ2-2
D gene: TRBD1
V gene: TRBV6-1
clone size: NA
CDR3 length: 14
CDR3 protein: CASSETGGAGELFF
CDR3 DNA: TGTGCCAGCAGTGAAACAGGGGGCGCCGGGGAGCTGTTTTTT

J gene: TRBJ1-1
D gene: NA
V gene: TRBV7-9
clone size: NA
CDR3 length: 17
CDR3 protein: CASSLASGGGMNTEAFF
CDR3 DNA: TGTGCCAGCAGCTTAGCGTCCGGAGGCGGTATGAACACTGAAGCTTTCTTT

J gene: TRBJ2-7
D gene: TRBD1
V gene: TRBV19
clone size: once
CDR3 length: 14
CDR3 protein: CASSMGQGAYEQYF
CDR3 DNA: TGTGCCAGTAGTATGGGACAGGGTGCCTACGAGCAGTACTTC

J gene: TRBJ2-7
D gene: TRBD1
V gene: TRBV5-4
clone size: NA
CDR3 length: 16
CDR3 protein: CASSLEGQGAEIEQYF
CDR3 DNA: TGTGCCAGCAGCTTGGAGGGACAGGGGGCGGAAATCGAGCAGTACTTC

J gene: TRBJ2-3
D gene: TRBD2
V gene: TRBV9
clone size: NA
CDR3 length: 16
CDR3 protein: CASSTRLADSTDTQYF
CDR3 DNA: TGTGCCAGCAGCACCCGACTAGCGGATAGCACAGATACGCAGTATTTT

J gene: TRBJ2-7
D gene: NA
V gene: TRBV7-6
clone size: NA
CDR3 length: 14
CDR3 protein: CASSLGTVSYEQYF
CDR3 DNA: TGTGCCAGCAGCTTAGGGACAGTCTCCTACGAGCAGTACTTC

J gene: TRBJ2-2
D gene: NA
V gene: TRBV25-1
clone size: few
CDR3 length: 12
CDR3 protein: CASSLSTGELFF
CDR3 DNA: TGTGCCAGCAGTCTGAGCACCGGGGAGCTGTTTTTT

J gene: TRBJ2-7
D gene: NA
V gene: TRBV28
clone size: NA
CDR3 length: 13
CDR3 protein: CASSLTPTYEQYF
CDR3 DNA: TGTGCCAGCAGTTTAACTCCCACCTACGAGCAGTACTTC

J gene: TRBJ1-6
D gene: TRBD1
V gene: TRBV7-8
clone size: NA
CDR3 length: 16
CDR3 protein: CASSQRDRGVGSPLHF
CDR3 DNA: TGTGCCAGCAGCCAGAGGGACAGGGGCGTGGGTTCACCCCTCCACTTT

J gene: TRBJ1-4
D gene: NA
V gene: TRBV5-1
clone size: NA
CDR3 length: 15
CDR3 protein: CASSLTGTSNEKLFF
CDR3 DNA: TGCGCCAGCAGCTTGACAGGGACATCTAATGAAAAACTGTTTTTT